This TCR beta chain came from a study of blood T cell repertoires in COVID-19. In the study overall: The samples span acute and convalescent COVID-19 from the United States, Italy and Spain.

Using immunoSEQ multiplex PCR, the repertoire was profiled, and TCRdb retains in-frame clones only, with some absent. There are about 350,000 clones in the sample; around 87% occur only once, and about 5.4% lies in the top ten. Trimming removed 3 bases from V and 4 bases from J; junction bases left unmatched: 5. Germline V gene lookup returns CDR1 DFQATT and CDR2 SNEGSKA (reference sequence). The CDR3 extends over 14 amino acids. Participants' own reports of clinical history determined their cohort assignment. Donors in Cohort 3 who had recovered were those with two negative PCRs, healthcare professional clearance, or resolution of their symptoms.

The chain couples TRBV20-1 to TRBJ2-2; 7 nucleotides match TRBD2. The specimen was PBMCs or T cells enriched from blood (not recorded which). The TCR originated in a woman aged 30 to 39 who had recovered from COVID-19. This CDR3 is CSASSGLGTGELFF. CDR3 DNA: TGCAGTGCTAGTAGCGGGCTGGGCACCGGGGAGCTGTTTTTT.